The next 22 T cell receptor beta chains were all read from a single sample in a study of blood T cell repertoires in COVID-19. Produced via immunoSEQ multiplex PCR; TCRdb's table is partial and in-frame only. Among 150,000 to 200,000 clones, 80% to 90% were seen once, and the ten largest hold 2.5% to 3.5%. The sequencing sample was made of peripheral blood. These receptors all come from a man between 60 and 75 years old with acute or convalescent COVID-19.

The chain is built from TRBV20-1 and TRBJ2-7; 7 bases match TRBD2. From germline, CDR1 is DFQATT and CDR2 SNEGSKA (reference sequence). Germline trimming cut 6 bases from V and 1 base from J; bases unmatched to any gene: 0. The CDR3 sequence is 11 residues long. Here the CDR3 reads CSAGGSYEQYF. CDR3 nucleotide sequence: TGCAGTGCCGGGGGGTCCTACGAGCAGTACTTC.

The chain has TRBV27 and TRBJ1-6; 7 bases fit TRBD1. The germline V gene encodes CDR1 MNHEY and CDR2 SMNVEV (reference sequence). The CDR3 is 14 residues long. V lost 6 bases and J lost 9; bases outside the gene matches: 8. CDR3 loop: CASSRTGATSPLHF. The CDR3 region has the DNA TGTGCCAGCAGCAGAACAGGGGCAACTTCACCCCTCCACTTT.

The chain recombines TRBV2 with TRBJ1-3; D remains unclear. The CDR3 extends over 14 amino acids. Germline V gene lookup returns CDR1 SNHLY and CDR2 FYNNEI. V lost 3 bases and J lost 3, with 9 bases in between. The CDR3 loop reads CASSDLFIGNTIYF. DNA of the CDR3: TGTGCCAGCAGTGATTTGTTCATTGGAAACACCATATATTTT.

This rearrangement joins TRBV7-9 to TRBJ1-6; 7 bases line up with TRBD1. Germline CDR1 reads SEHNR; CDR2 reads FQNEAQ (reference sequence). The CDR3 sequence is 17 residues long. J was trimmed by 14 bases and V by 5 bases; bases with no gene match: 21. The CDR3 loop reads CASSQGPSTGSVKALHF. In DNA, the CDR3 is TGTGCCAGCAGCCAGGGACCTTCGACAGGGTCAGTTAAGGCCCTCCACTTT.

The chain carries TRBV6-2 or TRBV6-3 and TRBJ2-5; TRBD1 might be the D (6 bases). V lost 4 bases to trimming and J lost 5 bases, with 11 bases between them. Germline CDR1 and CDR2: MNHEY and SVGEGT. The CDR3 extends over 13 amino acids. CDR3 amino acids: CASSLQGSETQYF. CDR3 DNA sequence: TGTGCCAGCAGTTTACAGGGTTCGGAGACCCAGTACTTC.

The rearrangement uses TRBV12-3 or TRBV12-4 and TRBJ1-5; D not certain. Trimming cost V 7 bases and J 4 bases, with 11 bases left between them. CDR3 length: 13 residues. CDR3 DNA sequence: TGTGCCAGCACCCGAGGAGTTAATCAGCCCCAGCATTTT. Translation gives CASTRGVNQPQHF.

The V and J genes are TRBV5-1 and TRBJ2-2, with unresolved D. V dropped 0 bases and J dropped 4 bases, with 7 bases sitting between them. CDR3 length: 14 residues. The germline CDR1 and CDR2 sequences are SGHRS and YFSETQ. CDR3 nucleotides: TGCGCCAGCAGCTTGGCTGACACCACCGGGGAGCTGTTTTTT. Its translation: CASSLADTTGELFF. Using reference TRBV5-1 and TRBJ2-2 for the parts outside the CDR3, the full variable domain is KAGVTQTPRYLIKTRGQQVTLSCSPISGHRSVSWYQQTPGQGLQFLFEYFSETQRNKGNFPGRFSGRQFSNSRSEMNVSTLELGDSALYLCASSLADTTGELFFGEGSRLTVL.

The chain links TRBV6-5 to TRBJ1-6, with D tentatively TRBD1 (5 bases). The CDR3 is made up of 14 amino acids. V gave up 6 bases and J gave up 9 bases, with 15 bases separating them. Germline V gives CDR1 MNHEY, CDR2 SVGAGI. CDR3 bases: TGTGCCAGCAGGTCAATACAGGTCTCTTCACCCCTCCACTTT. Translation: CASRSIQVSSPLHF.

The chain combines TRBV5-8 with TRBJ1-1; the D is unclear. Deletions cut 6 bases from V and 5 bases from J, with 14 bases between. This CDR3 has 13 residues. From germline, CDR1 is SGHTS and CDR2 YDEGEE. The CDR3 sequence is CASISPGETEAFF. In DNA, the CDR3 is TGTGCCAGCATCTCGCCCGGGGAAACTGAAGCTTTCTTT.

The genes are TRBV5-1 and TRBJ1-4; D is perhaps TRBD1 (6 bases). From germline, CDR1 is SGHRS and CDR2 YFSETQ. Trimming took 2 bases from V and 6 from J, leaving 14 bases between them. This CDR3 has 15 amino acids. The CDR3 loop reads CASSLQGRGDEKLFF. As DNA, the CDR3 is TGCGCCAGCAGCTTACAGGGAAGAGGGGATGAAAAACTGTTTTTT.

V and J are TRBV2 and TRBJ2-1; a possible D gene is TRBD1 (5 bases). The CDR3 totals 15 residues. In germline, CDR1 is SNHLY, CDR2 FYNNEI. The V gene lost 2 bases and the J gene lost 7 bases, with 15 bases spanning the gap. The DNA of the CDR3 is TGTGCCAGCAGTGAAAAGTTCGACAGTTCGAATGAGCAGTTCTTC. It specifies CASSEKFDSSNEQFF.

The CDR3 DNA reads TGCGCCAGCAGTAGAACAGGGGCCTACGAGCAGTACTTC. It encodes CASSRTGAYEQYF. V and J are TRBV4-3 and TRBJ2-7; TRBD1 matches 7 bases. Germline values: CDR1 LGHNA, CDR2 YSLEER. CDR3 length: 13 amino acids. V trimming: 6 bases; J trimming: 2 bases; junction bases outside the gene matches: 4.

The V and J genes are TRBV10-2 and TRBJ2-3; weak D call: TRBD2 (6 bases). Germline CDR1 reads WSHSY; CDR2 reads SAAADI. Trimming left V 0 bases short and J 2 bases short, with 15 bases between. This CDR3 has 17 residues. CDR3 region: CASSESPGGTFTDTQYF. The CDR3 DNA follows: TGCGCCAGCAGTGAGTCTCCCGGGGGAACCTTCACAGATACGCAGTATTTT.

The rearrangement uses TRBV6-1 and TRBJ2-2, with 8 bases lining up with TRBD1. Per germline, CDR1 MNHNS and CDR2 SASEGT. With V trimmed by 0 bases and J by 6 bases, 3 bases remained unmatched. This CDR3 is built from 15 residues. The chain's CDR3 is CASSEAGQGSGELFF. For the CDR3, the DNA is TGTGCCAGCAGTGAAGCCGGACAGGGTTCCGGGGAGCTGTTTTTT.

V is TRBV11-2 and J is TRBJ2-7, with no clear D. The CDR3 is 13 residues long. Trimming shortened V by 5 bases and J by 7 bases, and 15 bases separated the two germline ends. Looked up from germline, CDR1 is SGHAT and CDR2 is FQNNGV. The CDR3 bases are TGTGCCAGCAGCCCGGTAGTAGTCGAGGAGCAGTACTTC. Amino acid sequence: CASSPVVVEEQYF.

The CDR3 DNA reads as TGTGCCAGTAGGGACCGAGAGGGTGAAAAACTGTTTTTT. Protein product: CASRDREGEKLFF. V usage is TRBV19 and J usage is TRBJ1-4; D gene uncertain. The CDR3 sequence is 13 residues long. Trimming stripped 6 bases from V and 7 bases from J, with 12 bases between. Germline V gene lookup returns CDR1 LNHDA and CDR2 SQIVND (reference sequence).

The V call is TRBV3-1 (or the pseudogene TRBV3-2), the J call TRBJ1-1; D gene unclear. Trimming removed 0 bases from V and 8 bases from J, with 16 bases in between. The CDR3 runs to 15 residues. Germline V gene lookup returns CDR1 LGHDT and CDR2 YNNKEL (reference sequence). For the CDR3, the DNA is TGTGCCAGCAGCCAAGATTTGTCGAGGTTAAGCGAAGCTTTCTTT. Protein product: CASSQDLSRLSEAFF.

The rearrangement joins TRBV6-5 to TRBJ2-7, with TRBD1 as a possible D gene (5 bases). Germline V gives CDR1 MNHEY, CDR2 SVGAGI. Trimming shortened V by 5 bases and J by 0 bases, and 14 bases separated the two germline ends. This CDR3 contains 15 residues. CDR3 DNA: TGTGCCAGCAGTCGGACACGAACCCTCTCCTACGAGCAGTACTTC. This gives the protein CASSRTRTLSYEQYF.

The CDR3 loop reads CASGPGQGATDTQYF. Here the CDR3 DNA reads TGTGCCAGCGGCCCGGGACAGGGTGCAACCGATACGCAGTATTTT. The gene calls are TRBV2 and TRBJ2-3; the match to TRBD1 covers 9 bases. The V segment lost 8 bases and the J segment 6 bases; nucleotides outside the gene matches: 12. The germline CDR1 and CDR2 sequences are SNHLY and FYNNEI. The CDR3 consists of 15 residues.

J is TRBJ1-4 and V is TRBV5-4; 9 bases match TRBD1. Germline V CDR1 and CDR2: SGHNT, YYREEE (reference sequence). V shed 4 bases and J 7 bases; nucleotides not matched to a gene: 8. The CDR3 has 15 residues. In nucleotides, the CDR3 is TGTGCCAGCAGCGGCGGCGGGACAGGGCGTGAAAAACTGTTTTTT. Translation: CASSGGGTGREKLFF.

Here the CDR3 reads CASSTTGQGTIRTGNTIYF. The CDR3 bases are TGTGCCAGCAGCACCACGGGACAGGGGACCATCCGGACTGGAAACACCATATATTTT. This chain links TRBV7-2 with TRBJ1-3; 10 bases align to TRBD1. The ends lost 5 bases at V and 2 bases at J; junction bases unmatched: 15. Germline V gene data show CDR1 as SGHTA and CDR2 as FQGNSA. The CDR3 covers 19 residues. Combining the CDR3 with reference TRBV7-2 and TRBJ1-3 gives the whole variable domain GAGVSQSPSNKVTEKGKDVELRCDPISGHTALYWYRQSLGQGLEFLIYFQGNSAPDKSGLPSDRFSAERTGGSVSTLTIQRTQQEDSAVYLCASSTTGQGTIRTGNTIYFGEGSWLTVV.

The chain joins TRBV3-1 (or the pseudogene TRBV3-2) to TRBJ1-6; 8 bases are a match to TRBD1. The length of the CDR3 is 20 residues. The germline V gene has CDR1 LGHDT and CDR2 YNNKEL (reference sequence). The V gene end was trimmed by 0 bases and the J gene end by 9 bases; junction bases not matched to a gene: 19. The CDR3 region has the DNA TGTGCCAGCAGCCAAGATTGGGACGTTCGAGAGGACAGGGTAGGTTCACCCCTCCACTTT. It codes for CASSQDWDVREDRVGSPLHF.